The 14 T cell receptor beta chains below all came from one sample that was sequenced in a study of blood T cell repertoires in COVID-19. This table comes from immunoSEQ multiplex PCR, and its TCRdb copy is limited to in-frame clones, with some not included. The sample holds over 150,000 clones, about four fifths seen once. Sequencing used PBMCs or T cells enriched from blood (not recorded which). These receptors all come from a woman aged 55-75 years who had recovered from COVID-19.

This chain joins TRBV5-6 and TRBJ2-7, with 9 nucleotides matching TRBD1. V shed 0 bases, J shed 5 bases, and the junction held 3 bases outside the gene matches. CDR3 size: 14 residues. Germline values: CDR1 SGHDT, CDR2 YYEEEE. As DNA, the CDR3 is TGTGCCAGCAGCTTGGGACAGGGGGTTCACGAGCAGTACTTC. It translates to CASSLGQGVHEQYF. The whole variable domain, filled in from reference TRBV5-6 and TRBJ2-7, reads DAGVTQSPTHLIKTRGQQVTLRCSPKSGHDTVSWYQQALGQGPQFIFQYYEEEERQRGNFPDRFSGHQFPNYSSELNVNALLLGDSALYLCASSLGQGVHEQYFGPGTRLTVT.

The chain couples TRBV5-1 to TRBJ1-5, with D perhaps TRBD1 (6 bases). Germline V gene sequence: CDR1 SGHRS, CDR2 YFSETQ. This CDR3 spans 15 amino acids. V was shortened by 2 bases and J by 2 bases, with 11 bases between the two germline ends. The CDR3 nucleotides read TGCGCCAGCAGCTTAGAGACAGGACGCAATCAGCCCCAGCATTTT. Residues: CASSLETGRNQPQHF.

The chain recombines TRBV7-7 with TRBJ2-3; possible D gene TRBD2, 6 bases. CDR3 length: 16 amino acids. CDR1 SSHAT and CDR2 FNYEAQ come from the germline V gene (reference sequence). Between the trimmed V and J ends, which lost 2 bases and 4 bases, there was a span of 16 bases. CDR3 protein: CASSLSSGWEADTQYF. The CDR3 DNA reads TGTGCCAGCAGCTTAAGTTCTGGGTGGGAGGCAGATACGCAGTATTTT.

The CDR3 DNA follows: TGTGCCACCAGTGTGGCGGGGCTCTACAATGAGCAGTTCTTC. This translates into CATSVAGLYNEQFF. The rearrangement joins TRBV24-1 to TRBJ2-1; the D gene is possibly TRBD2 (6 bases). Trimming shortened V by 5 bases and J by 3 bases, and 10 bases separated the two germline ends. Germline V gene sequence: CDR1 KGHDR, CDR2 SFDVKD. The CDR3 is made up of 14 amino acids.

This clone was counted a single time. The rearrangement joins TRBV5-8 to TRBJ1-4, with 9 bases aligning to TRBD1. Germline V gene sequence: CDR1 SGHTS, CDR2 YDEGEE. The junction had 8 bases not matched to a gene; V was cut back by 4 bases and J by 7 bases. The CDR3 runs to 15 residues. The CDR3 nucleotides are TGTGCCAGCAGCCCGGACAGGGGCCGATCTGAAAAACTGTTTTTT. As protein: CASSPDRGRSEKLFF.

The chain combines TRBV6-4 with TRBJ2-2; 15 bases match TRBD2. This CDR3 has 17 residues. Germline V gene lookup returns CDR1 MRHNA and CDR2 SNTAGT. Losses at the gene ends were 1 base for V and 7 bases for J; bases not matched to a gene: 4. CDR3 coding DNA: TGTGCCAGCAGTGACTATCGGACTAGCGGGGGGGACGGGGAGCTGTTTTTT. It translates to CASSDYRTSGGDGELFF.

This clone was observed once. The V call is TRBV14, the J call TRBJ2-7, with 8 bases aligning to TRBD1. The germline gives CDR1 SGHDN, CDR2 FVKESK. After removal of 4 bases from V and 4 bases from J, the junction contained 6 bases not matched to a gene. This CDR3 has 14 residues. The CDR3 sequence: CASSPDRDPYEQYF. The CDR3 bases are TGTGCCAGCAGCCCGGACAGGGATCCGTACGAGCAGTACTTC.

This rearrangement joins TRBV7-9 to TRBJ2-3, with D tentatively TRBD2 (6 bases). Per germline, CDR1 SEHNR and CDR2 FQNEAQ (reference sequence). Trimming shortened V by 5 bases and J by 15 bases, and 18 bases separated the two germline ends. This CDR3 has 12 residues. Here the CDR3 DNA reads TGTGCCAGCAGCCAAACTAGCATCGTAAGATATTTT. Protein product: CASSQTSIVRYF.

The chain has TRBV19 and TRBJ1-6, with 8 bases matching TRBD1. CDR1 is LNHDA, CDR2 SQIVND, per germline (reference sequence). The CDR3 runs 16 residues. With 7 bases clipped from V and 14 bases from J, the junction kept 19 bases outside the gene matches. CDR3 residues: CASNPIRGRDVGSLHF. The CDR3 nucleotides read TGTGCCAGTAACCCAATCAGGGGGCGCGACGTGGGGTCCCTCCACTTT.

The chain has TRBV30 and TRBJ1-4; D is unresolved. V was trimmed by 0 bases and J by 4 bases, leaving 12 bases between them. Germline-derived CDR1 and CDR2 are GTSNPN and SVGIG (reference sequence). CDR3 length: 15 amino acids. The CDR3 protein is CAWSVASGINEKLFF. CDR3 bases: TGTGCCTGGAGTGTAGCCAGCGGCATTAATGAAAAACTGTTTTTT.

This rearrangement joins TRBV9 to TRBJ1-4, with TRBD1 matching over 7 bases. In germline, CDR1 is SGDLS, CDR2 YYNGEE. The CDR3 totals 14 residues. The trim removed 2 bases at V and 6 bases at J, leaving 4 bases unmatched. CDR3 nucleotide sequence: TGTGCCAGCAGCGTCCGACAGGGTGATGAAAAACTGTTTTTT. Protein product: CASSVRQGDEKLFF.

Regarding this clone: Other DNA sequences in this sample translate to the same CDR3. CDR3: CASSQGLAGGGETQYF. The DNA for the CDR3 is TGTGCCAGCAGCCAAGGACTAGCGGGGGGTGGAGAGACCCAGTACTTC. The J gene is TRBJ2-5, the V gene TRBV3-1 (or the pseudogene TRBV3-2), with 13 bases fitting TRBD2. V dropped 1 base and J dropped 4; count of bases not matched to a gene: 3. The germline V gene encodes CDR1 LGHDT and CDR2 YNNKEL (reference sequence). The CDR3 is made up of 16 amino acids.

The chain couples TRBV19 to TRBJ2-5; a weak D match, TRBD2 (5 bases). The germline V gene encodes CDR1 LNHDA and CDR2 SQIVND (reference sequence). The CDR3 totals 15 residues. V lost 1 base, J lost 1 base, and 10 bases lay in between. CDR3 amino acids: CASSIAGSGQETQYF. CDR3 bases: TGTGCCAGTAGTATAGCTGGAAGCGGCCAAGAGACCCAGTACTTC.

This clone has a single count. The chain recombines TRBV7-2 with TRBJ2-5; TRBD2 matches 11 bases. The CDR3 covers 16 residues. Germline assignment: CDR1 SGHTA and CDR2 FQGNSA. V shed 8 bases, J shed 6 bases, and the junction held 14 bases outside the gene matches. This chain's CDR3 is CASRLGVAGGPKTQYF. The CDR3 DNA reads TGTGCCAGCCGCCTCGGGGTAGCGGGGGGGCCAAAGACCCAGTACTTC. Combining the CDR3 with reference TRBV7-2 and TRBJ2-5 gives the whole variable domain GAGVSQSPSNKVTEKGKDVELRCDPISGHTALYWYRQSLGQGLEFLIYFQGNSAPDKSGLPSDRFSAERTGGSVSTLTIQRTQQEDSAVYLCASRLGVAGGPKTQYFGPGTRLLVL.